A selection of T cell receptor beta chains follows, all from one sample in a study of T cells in localized non-small cell lung cancer. Some clones are missing from TCRdb's copy, which holds only in-frame ones; the method was immunoSEQ multiplex PCR. The sample has approximately 5,600 clones; over 35% are singletons. Here the sequenced sample was lung tumor tissue, taken before any cancer treatment. The receptors here all came from a man between 40 and 75 years old with stage I lung adenocarcinoma. The CDR3 runs from the conserved cysteine through the conserved F or W. Each record gives: clone size, J gene, V gene, D gene, CDR3 protein, CDR3 DNA. A D gene is named only where the DNA matches it firmly. Size tells how often a clone was seen (once, few, many) or the class of an expanded clone, and some rows leave it out.

. | TRBJ1-1 | TRBV6-8 | . | CASSAFRNTEAFF | TGTGCCAGCAGTGCCTTCAGAAACACTGAAGCTTTCTTT
. | TRBJ2-5 | TRBV18 | . | CASSPTGKETQYF | TGTGCCAGCTCACCAACAGGAAAAGAGACCCAGTACTTC
. | TRBJ2-1 | TRBV19 | TRBD2 | CASTPPTSGLNEQFF | TGTGCCAGTACCCCCCCCACTAGCGGCTTAAATGAGCAGTTCTTC
few | TRBJ2-7 | TRBV11-3 | . | CASSLDKGKGSYEQYF | TGTGCCAGCAGCTTAGATAAGGGGAAAGGGTCCTACGAGCAGTACTTC
few | TRBJ2-5 | TRBV6-8 | . | CASSYSTAASQETQYF | TGTGCCAGCAGTTACTCGACTGCGGCCTCCCAAGAGACCCAGTACTTC
. | TRBJ1-6 | TRBV11-3 | TRBD1 | CASSLGDRASPLHF | TGTGCCAGCAGCTTAGGGGACAGGGCTTCACCCCTCCACTTT
. | TRBJ2-7 | TRBV5-1 | . | CASSVEPGQPSYEQYF | TGCGCCAGCAGCGTGGAACCGGGACAACCCTCCTACGAGCAGTACTTC
once | TRBJ1-1 | TRBV9 | . | CASSVVPGPQAFF | TGTGCCAGCAGCGTAGTACCGGGACCCCAAGCTTTCTTT
few | TRBJ1-1 | TRBV11-3 | . | CASSSQISGKEAFF | TGTGCCAGCAGCTCGCAAATATCAGGGAAGGAAGCTTTCTTT
. | TRBJ2-5 | TRBV18 | . | CASSPMEETQYF | TGTGCCAGCTCACCTATGGAAGAGACCCAGTACTTC
. | TRBJ1-4 | TRBV10-1 | . | CASPLGEANEKLFF | TGCGCCAGCCCCCTCGGGGAGGCTAATGAAAAACTGTTTTTT
few | TRBJ2-7 | TRBV6-8 | . | CATRLEEVRSEQYF | TGTGCCACCCGTTTGGAGGAGGTCCGCTCCGAGCAGTACTTC
. | TRBJ2-1 | TRBV9 | . | CASSDQEGFQFF | TGTGCCAGCAGTGACCAGGAGGGTTTCCAGTTCTTC
. | TRBJ2-1 | TRBV18 | . | CASSPTVSTHEQFF | TGTGCCAGCTCACCTACAGTTAGTACACATGAGCAGTTCTTC
. | TRBJ1-1 | TRBV7-4 | . | CASSLWDGTEAFF | TGTGCCAGCAGCTTATGGGACGGCACTGAAGCTTTCTTT
. | TRBJ1-1 | TRBV19 | . | CASSKSFAPPNTEAFF | TGTGCCAGTAGTAAGTCCTTTGCGCCCCCGAACACTGAAGCTTTCTTT
. | TRBJ2-1 | TRBV18 | . | CASSPLRRDEQFF | TGTGCCAGCTCACCCCTCAGGCGGGATGAGCAGTTCTTC
. | TRBJ1-2 | TRBV6-8 | . | CASSRQRRTADGYTF | TGTGCCAGCAGTCGCCAAAGGAGGACAGCGGATGGCTACACCTTC
. | TRBJ2-7 | TRBV15 | . | CATSRDGRGIHEQYF | TGTGCCACCAGCAGAGATGGAAGGGGAATTCACGAGCAGTACTTC
. | TRBJ2-2 | TRBV18 | TRBD2 | CASSPIREALRRELFF | TGTGCCAGCTCACCAATACGGGAGGCCCTCCGACGGGAGCTGTTTTTT
. | TRBJ2-3 | TRBV19 | TRBD2 | CASRLAGETDTQYF | TGTGCCAGTAGACTAGCGGGAGAGACAGATACGCAGTATTTT
. | TRBJ2-6 | TRBV30 | . | CAWSVGEAGANVLTF | TGTGCCTGGAGTGTAGGGGAGGCTGGGGCCAACGTCCTGACTTTC
. | TRBJ2-1 | TRBV9 | . | CASSSPEMVREQFF | TGTGCCAGCAGCTCACCCGAGATGGTCCGTGAGCAGTTCTTC
. | TRBJ1-5 | TRBV6-8 | . | CASSYSSSAINQPQHF | TGTGCCAGCAGTTACTCTTCCAGCGCCATCAATCAGCCCCAGCATTTT
once | TRBJ2-5 | TRBV15 | . | CATSPRGPQETQYF | TGTGCCACCAGCCCCCGGGGCCCCCAAGAGACCCAGTACTTC
. | TRBJ1-2 | TRBV25-1 | . | CASSGQNYGYTF | TGTGCCAGCAGTGGACAGAACTATGGCTACACCTTC
once | TRBJ1-2 | TRBV29-1 | . | CSVEDRLNYGYTF | TGCAGCGTTGAGGACAGACTTAACTATGGCTACACCTTC
. | TRBJ1-1 | TRBV29-1 | . | CSAGHGRFENTEAFF | TGCAGCGCCGGTCACGGGAGGTTTGAGAACACTGAAGCTTTCTTT
medium-sized | TRBJ2-7 | TRBV11-3 | TRBD2 | CASSRRTSGYEQYF | TGTGCCAGCAGTCGGAGGACTAGCGGCTACGAGCAGTACTTC
. | TRBJ2-5 | TRBV9 | . | CASSRSGQETQYF | TGTGCCAGCAGCCGATCAGGGCAAGAGACCCAGTACTTC
medium-sized | TRBJ2-3 | TRBV6-1 | . | CASSEAPSDTQYF | TGTGCCAGCAGTGAAGCACCATCAGATACGCAGTATTTT
medium-sized | TRBJ2-1 | TRBV11-3 | TRBD2 | CASSRRLAGGSDEQFF | TGTGCCAGCAGCCGCAGACTAGCGGGGGGATCAGATGAGCAGTTCTTC
. | TRBJ2-7 | TRBV19 | . | CASSSGQSRQYF | TGTGCCAGTAGTTCCGGACAGTCCAGGCAGTACTTC
. | TRBJ1-4 | TRBV25-1 | TRBD1 | CASRGRGRLNEKLFF | TGTGCCAGCAGGGGAAGGGGGCGGCTTAATGAAAAACTGTTTTTT
. | TRBJ1-4 | TRBV18 | . | CARSGPPVGKLFF | TGTGCCAGGTCCGGGCCGCCGGTGGGAAAACTGTTTTTT
few | TRBJ1-2 | TRBV5-1 | . | CASRFDPGESRGYTF | TGCGCCAGCAGATTCGACCCCGGGGAATCGCGGGGCTACACCTTC
. | TRBJ2-7 | TRBV25-1 | . | CAGRTNSYEQYF | TGTGCCGGTCGGACTAACTCCTACGAGCAGTACTTC
medium-sized | TRBJ1-1 | TRBV6-8 | . | CASSYSLVTEAFF | TGTGCCAGCAGTTACTCCCTAGTGACTGAAGCTTTCTTT
once | TRBJ1-2 | TRBV19 | . | CASIISAGLLGYTF | TGTGCCAGTATAATATCGGCCGGGCTGCTTGGCTACACCTTC
. | TRBJ1-6 | TRBV6-8 | . | CASSGKGLSALHF | TGTGCCAGCAGTGGGAAGGGTTTAAGTGCCCTCCACTTT
. | TRBJ1-1 | TRBV30 | . | CAWRGGYYTEAFF | TGTGCCTGGAGAGGGGGGTATTACACTGAAGCTTTCTTT
. | TRBJ2-1 | TRBV7-4 | TRBD2 | CASSGVASGGNEQFF | TGTGCCAGCAGCGGGGTGGCTAGCGGGGGTAATGAGCAGTTCTTC
medium-sized | TRBJ2-3 | TRBV6-8 | TRBD1 | CASRGQGPSTDTQYF | TGTGCCAGCAGAGGACAGGGCCCAAGCACAGATACGCAGTATTTT
. | TRBJ2-3 | TRBV29-1 | . | CSVDRRQGTDTQYF | TGCAGCGTTGATCGACGACAGGGCACAGATACGCAGTATTTT
. | TRBJ1-2 | TRBV5-1 | . | CASSNVQGNYGYTF | TGCGCCAGCAGCAACGTACAGGGTAACTATGGCTACACCTTC
. | TRBJ2-3 | TRBV9 | . | CASSFPTGRDTQYF | TGTGCCAGCAGTTTCCCTACCGGTAGGGATACGCAGTATTTT
. | TRBJ1-6 | TRBV19 | . | CASSISSLWQVSPLHF | TGTGCCAGTAGTATAAGTTCCCTCTGGCAGGTTTCACCCCTCCACTTT
few | TRBJ1-1 | TRBV9 | TRBD1 | CASSPSGTDRGRTEAFF | TGTGCCAGCAGCCCGAGCGGAACCGACAGGGGGCGCACTGAAGCTTTCTTT
. | TRBJ2-7 | TRBV10-1 | TRBD2 | CASSANSGRSEQYF | TGCGCCAGCAGTGCCAATAGCGGGAGGTCCGAGCAGTACTTC
few | TRBJ1-1 | TRBV11-1 | . | CASSLIGGNTEAFF | TGTGCCAGCAGCTTGATCGGGGGGAACACTGAAGCTTTCTTT
. | TRBJ1-4 | TRBV19 | . | CASSIPRQGGQRGKLFF | TGTGCCAGTAGTATCCCCCGGCAGGGAGGGCAGCGCGGAAAACTGTTTTTT
few | TRBJ1-5 | TRBV4-1 | . | CASSQDYGDNQPQHF | TGCGCCAGCAGCCAAGATTACGGGGATAATCAGCCCCAGCATTTT
few | TRBJ1-1 | TRBV6-8 | . | CAFGGTGTEAFF | TGTGCCTTCGGGGGGACGGGGACTGAAGCTTTCTTT
. | TRBJ2-3 | TRBV28 | . | CASSLGGSTDTQYF | TGTGCCAGCAGTCTAGGGGGGAGCACAGATACGCAGTATTTT
. | TRBJ2-1 | TRBV28 | . | CASSFRYNEQFF | TGTGCCAGCAGTTTCAGGTACAATGAGCAGTTCTTC
. | TRBJ2-7 | TRBV14 | TRBD1 | CASSQQGARGEQYF | TGTGCCAGCAGCCAGCAGGGGGCTCGGGGAGAGCAGTACTTC
. | TRBJ1-1 | TRBV30 | . | CAWSRVNTEAFF | TGTGCCTGGAGTCGAGTGAACACTGAAGCTTTCTTT
. | TRBJ1-2 | TRBV29-1 | . | CSVVAPDDLGPIYGYTF | TGCAGCGTTGTTGCACCAGACGACCTCGGCCCGATCTATGGCTACACCTTC
few | TRBJ2-7 | TRBV9 | TRBD2 | CASSGEAGLANEQYF | TGTGCCAGCAGCGGGGAGGCGGGACTAGCGAACGAGCAGTACTTC
. | TRBJ2-1 | TRBV9 | TRBD2 | CASSVGAGDYNEQFF | TGTGCCAGCAGCGTAGGGGCGGGGGATTACAATGAGCAGTTCTTC